These 11 T cell receptor beta chains were all obtained from the same sample, sequenced in a study of T cells after yellow fever vaccination. TCRdb re-called the 5' RACE reads through MiXCR, storing one row per CDR3 protein. Here the sample spans approximately 110,000 distinct CDR3 sequences, around 7.4% being singletons. Sequencing was performed on CD4+ T cells sorted from PBMCs, taken approximately 11 days after the first yellow fever vaccination. The source of these receptors is a man aged 18 to 30 who received the YFV17D yellow fever vaccine.

This clonotype was counted ten times or more. The V and J genes are TRBV6-5 and TRBJ1-1, with TRBD1 identical over 7 bases. Trimming at V came to 3 bases and at J to 4 bases, leaving 5 bases not matched to a gene. This CDR3 spans 14 amino acids. Germline-derived CDR1 and CDR2 are MNHEY and SVGAGI. CDR3 bases: TGTGCCAGCAGTTATCAGGGGGGAGGCACTGAAGCTTTCTTT. The encoded protein is CASSYQGGGTEAFF.

Many counts were recorded for this clonotype. The chain uses TRBV12-3 or TRBV12-4 and TRBJ1-4; D is perhaps TRBD1 (6 bases). There are 14 residues in the CDR3. Trimming took off 5 bases at V and 8 bases at J, with 15 bases between the two ends. The CDR3 DNA follows: TGTGCCAGCAGTCACGGACAGTTTGGCGAAAAACTGTTTTTT. This sequence encodes CASSHGQFGEKLFF.

DNA of the CDR3: TGTGCCAGCAGCTTAGAGGGGGCTAATCCCTACGAGCAGTACTTC. Its translation: CASSLEGANPYEQYF. The chain is built from TRBV7-2 and TRBJ2-7, with 7 bases lining up with TRBD1. The CDR3 has 15 amino acids. Germline CDR1 and CDR2: SGHTA and FQGNSA. V was pared by 1 base and J by 2 bases, with 5 bases of the junction left unmatched.

The V call is TRBV10-3, the J call TRBJ1-1, with D possibly matching TRBD1 (6 bases). The CDR3 is 12 amino acids. Per the germline V gene, CDR1 is ENHRY and CDR2 is SYGVKD. V lost 9 bases to trimming and J lost 5 bases, with 13 bases between them. CDR3 loop: CAIRGELTEAFF. The CDR3 DNA sequence: TGTGCCATTAGGGGGGAATTAACTGAAGCTTTCTTT.

This clonotype came up many times. V and J are TRBV3-1 and TRBJ2-1; possibly TRBD2 for D (6 bases). The germline V gene has CDR1 LGHDT and CDR2 YNNKEL (reference sequence). This CDR3 is 13 amino acids long. V gave up 1 base and J gave up 6 bases, with 7 bases separating them. This CDR3 is CASSQAGGNEQFF. CDR3 in DNA: TGTGCCAGCAGCCAAGCCGGGGGCAATGAGCAGTTCTTC.

This clonotype was counted at least ten times. The chain carries TRBV11-1 and TRBJ1-6, with TRBD1 identical over 7 bases. V lost 4 bases to trimming and J lost 4 bases; unmatched junction nucleotides: 13. This CDR3 spans 18 amino acids. Germline CDR1 reads SGHAT; CDR2 reads FQDESV (reference sequence). CDR3 nucleotide sequence: TGTGCCAGCAGCTGGGGACAGTTCCGGGGCAAATATAATTCACCCCTCCACTTT. This encodes CASSWGQFRGKYNSPLHF. The full variable domain, in which reference TRBV11-1 and TRBJ1-6 provide the parts outside the CDR3, is EAEVAQSPRYKITEKSQAVAFWCDPISGHATLYWYRQILGQGPELLVQFQDESVVDDSQLPKDRFSAERLKGVDSTLKIQPAELGDSAMYLCASSWGQFRGKYNSPLHFGNGTRLTVT.

This clonotype was seen many times. The chain's CDR3 is CATRSPGQPPSYEQYF. DNA of the CDR3: TGTGCCACCAGAAGCCCCGGACAGCCTCCTTCCTACGAGCAGTACTTC. The chain has TRBV24-1 and TRBJ2-7; D may be TRBD1 (6 bases). Between the trimmed V and J ends, which lost 7 bases and 1 base, there was a span of 19 bases. The length of the CDR3 is 16 residues. Germline V lookup: CDR1 KGHDR, CDR2 SFDVKD.

This clonotype appeared many times. CDR3 residues: CAISEVSSGDSTGELFF. The CDR3 DNA reads TGTGCCATCAGTGAGGTCTCAAGCGGGGATTCCACCGGGGAGCTGTTTTTT. This chain links TRBV10-3 with TRBJ2-2, with 7 bases aligning to TRBD2. CDR1 and CDR2 (germline): ENHRY, SYGVKD. The CDR3 is 17 residues long. Unmatched junction bases numbered 10, after V lost 2 bases and J lost 4 bases.

This clonotype was seen repeatedly, ten times or more. V is TRBV7-9 and J is TRBJ2-5; 8 bases are a match to TRBD2. This CDR3 has 15 amino acids. Trimming cost V 3 bases and J 2 bases; bases outside gene matches: 5. CDR1 is SEHNR, CDR2 FQNEAQ, per germline (reference sequence). The CDR3 here is CASSFAGGKQETQYF. In DNA form, the CDR3 reads TGTGCCAGCAGCTTCGCGGGGGGCAAGCAAGAGACCCAGTACTTC.

This clonotype was detected many times. The chain links TRBV2 to TRBJ1-6; 9 nucleotides line up with TRBD1. Per germline, CDR1 SNHLY and CDR2 FYNNEI. There are 14 residues in the CDR3. Trimming removed 7 bases from V and 9 bases from J; junction bases left unmatched: 7. This chain's CDR3 is CASTPGQGISPLHF. CDR3 DNA sequence: TGTGCCAGCACTCCGGGACAGGGAATTTCACCCCTCCACTTT. The whole variable domain, remainder taken from reference TRBV2 and TRBJ1-6, is EPEVTQTPSHQVTQMGQEVILRCVPISNHLYFYWYRQILGQKVEFLVSFYNNEISEKSEIFDDQFSVERPDGSNFTLKIRSTKLEDSAMYFCASTPGQGISPLHFGNGTRLTVT.

In its sample, this clonotype was seen many times. This chain joins TRBV5-1 and TRBJ2-1; 8 bases are shared with TRBD2. From germline, CDR1 is SGHRS and CDR2 YFSETQ. The CDR3 runs to 16 residues. V lost 0 bases to trimming and J lost 8 bases; unmatched junction nucleotides: 10. The CDR3 here is CASSLGSSGPWDEQFF. For the CDR3, the DNA is TGCGCCAGCAGCTTGGGTTCTAGCGGGCCTTGGGATGAGCAGTTCTTC.